This T cell receptor beta chain was sequenced for a study of T cell clonality in common variable immunodeficiency. CDR3 length equals 15 residues. The germline V gene has CDR1 DFQATT and CDR2 SNEGSKA (reference sequence). Losses at the gene ends were 5 bases for V and 3 bases for J; bases not matched to a gene: 7. TCRdb's table, derived via immunoSEQ multiplex PCR, lists solely in-frame clones and lacks some. The sample is made up of tens of thousands of clones, none counted only once. In its sample, this clone was seen many times. The read terminates 3 residues ahead of where the CDR3 ends, so the germline J gene completes it.

The sample comprised peripheral blood mononuclear cells. The J gene is TRBJ2-2, the V gene TRBV20-1, with TRBD1 matching over 9 bases. This clonotype was sampled from a person aged 18-69 years in good health. This CDR3 is CSAAGQGSYTGELFF. The part of the CDR3 DNA that was read is TGCAGTGCTGCCGGACAGGGGTCGTACACCGGGGAG.